The clone carrying this T cell receptor (beta chain) appeared a few times. V was shortened by 5 bases and J by 0 bases, with 4 bases between the two germline ends. The CDR3 contains 12 residues. Germline V gene data show CDR1 as MGHRA and CDR2 as YSYEKL. These data come from a study of shared clonotypes between healthy human individuals. Deep was the level used in running the assay. Original data processing: ImmunoSEQ junction-only sequences lacked quality scores, so their filtering differed. The table came from immunoSEQ multiplex PCR; TCRdb's copy has only in-frame clones and leaves some out. V and J calls and clone size are those listed in that table; D and trimming were worked out from the DNA. The data show some 2,500,000 clones, around 90% seen once.

The sequenced material came from naive CD4+ T cells from PBMCs. The subset is: CD45RA+ positively selected. The receptor was isolated from a young man in good health. Some clones in this sample may be carry-over from other donors' samples. The chain employs TRBV4-1 and TRBJ1-1; D gene ambiguous. CDR3 DNA sequence: TGCGCCAGCAGCGACCTGAACACTGAAGCTTTCTTT. It yields the protein CASSDLNTEAFF.